The 29 T cell receptor beta chains below were found in one sample sequenced in a study of cytomegalovirus exposure and HLA in healthy donors. With 60 Vbeta and 13 Jbeta primers, the PCR was carried out. The assay was immunoSEQ multiplex PCR, and TCRdb's table has in-frame clones only and misses some. Among about 110,000 clones listed, 65% to 75% were seen once. Source material: PBMCs. These receptors were taken from a man aged 25-45 years in good health and CMV-seropositive.

J is TRBJ1-3 and V is TRBV4-3, with D tentatively TRBD1 (5 bases). This CDR3 is built from 14 residues. Germline lookup yields CDR1 LGHNA and CDR2 YSLEER. V was cut by 0 bases and J by 3 bases, with 6 bases left in between. CDR3 coding DNA: TGCGCCAGCAGCCAAGACAGGGTTGGAAACACCATATATTTT. Translated: CASSQDRVGNTIYF.

The chain carries TRBV30 and TRBJ1-2; tentative D call: TRBD1 (6 bases). Trimming removed 4 bases at V and 4 bases at J, with 19 bases between. This CDR3 spans 15 amino acids. In germline, CDR1 is GTSNPN, CDR2 SVGIG (reference sequence). CDR3 bases: TGTGCCTGGACGTTACCACAGGGAATGGGCTATGGCTACACCTTC. This translates into CAWTLPQGMGYGYTF.

V gene TRBV28 combines with J gene TRBJ2-5; 10 nucleotides agree with TRBD2. The V gene end was trimmed by 5 bases and the J gene end by 3 bases; junction bases not matched to a gene: 6. This CDR3 is 15 amino acids long. Germline V gene data show CDR1 as MDHEN and CDR2 as SYDVKM. The CDR3 loop is CASSTGGTSEETQYF. DNA for the CDR3: TGTGCCAGCAGTACGGGTGGGACTAGCGAAGAGACCCAGTACTTC.

The chain combines TRBV2 with TRBJ2-7; 8 bases map to TRBD2. The CDR3 is made up of 13 amino acids. V lost 7 bases, J lost 2 bases, and 4 bases stayed unmatched. Germline lookup yields CDR1 SNHLY and CDR2 FYNNEI. Here the CDR3 DNA reads TGTGCCAGCAAAAGCGGGGGCCCCTACGAGCAGTACTTC. Translated: CASKSGGPYEQYF.

The rearrangement joins TRBV5-1 to TRBJ2-3; 9 bases map to TRBD1. With V trimmed by 7 bases and J by 1 base, 7 bases remained unmatched. The CDR3 consists of 15 residues. Germline V CDR1 and CDR2: SGHRS, YFSETQ. The CDR3 bases are TGCGCCAGCGGAAGACAGGGGGATGGCACAGATACGCAGTATTTT. Translated: CASGRQGDGTDTQYF.

The chain links TRBV2 to TRBJ2-5; D possibly corresponds to TRBD2 (6 bases). Germline CDR1 SNHLY, CDR2 FYNNEI. The CDR3 length is 16 residues. V was trimmed by 2 bases and J by 3 bases, leaving 16 bases between them. As DNA, the CDR3 is TGTGCCAGCAGTGAAAGCCCCGGACTACATGAAGAGACCCAGTACTTC. It translates to CASSESPGLHEETQYF.

The chain recombines TRBV10-1 with TRBJ2-3, with D possibly matching TRBD2 (6 bases). The ends were cut back, 11 bases at V and 0 bases at J, with 12 bases in the middle. This CDR3 region has 13 residues. In germline, CDR1 is WNHNN, CDR2 SYGVQD (reference sequence). The CDR3 protein is CASGEDSTDTQYF. CDR3 bases: TGCGCCTCTGGGGAGGATAGCACAGATACGCAGTATTTT.

The V gene is TRBV4-2, the J gene TRBJ2-1; D perhaps matches TRBD1 (5 bases). The V gene's germline CDR1 is LGHNA and CDR2 YNFKEQ. The germline V and J ends were trimmed by 2 bases and 1 base, with 6 bases remaining between them. The CDR3 extends over 14 amino acids. The DNA for the CDR3 is TGTGCCAGCAGCCAATCAGGGTCCTACAATGAGCAGTTCTTC. This sequence encodes CASSQSGSYNEQFF.

For this clone: Compared with germline, one end of the junction differs, possibly owing to a read error. V gene TRBV2 combines with J gene TRBJ1-5, with 7 bases fitting TRBD1. The CDR3 loop spans 16 amino acids. CDR1 and CDR2 (germline): SNHLY, FYNNEI. The CDR3 sequence is CASRGMGQYSNQPQNF. The CDR3, as DNA: TGTGCCAGCCGAGGAATGGGACAGTATAGCAATCAGCCCCAGAATTTT.

This clone has a handful of counts. The genes are TRBV9 and TRBJ2-5; D call uncertain. Germline V gene data show CDR1 as SGDLS and CDR2 as YYNGEE. CDR3 length: 13 residues. V shed 1 base and J shed 3 bases, with 7 bases lying between them. CDR3 DNA: TGTGCCAGCAGCGTAAGTCCGGAAGAGACCCAGTACTTC. It is translated as CASSVSPEETQYF.

Worth noting for this clone: One junction end does not reproduce the germline sequence, and a read error may be involved. The chain recombines TRBV7-9 with TRBJ2-7; no firm D call. The CDR3 contains 12 residues. The V gene's germline CDR1 is SEHNR and CDR2 FQNEAQ (reference sequence). The CDR3 loop is CSSSADTYEQYF. The CDR3 DNA reads as TGTTCCAGCAGCGCAGACACCTACGAGCAGTACTTC.

The V and J genes are TRBV25-1 and TRBJ2-5, with D possibly being TRBD2 (6 bases). Trimming left V 6 bases short and J 5 bases short, with 7 bases between. Germline CDR1 and CDR2: MGHDK and SYGVNS. This CDR3 has 11 residues. CDR3 amino acids: CASRGGETQYF. The CDR3 DNA reads TGTGCCAGCAGAGGAGGGGAGACCCAGTACTTC.

This chain joins TRBV7-9 and TRBJ2-2; a possible D gene is TRBD1 (6 bases). The V end lost 5 bases, the J end lost 3 bases, and 10 bases lay between the germline ends. Germline assignment: CDR1 SEHNR and CDR2 FQNEAQ (reference sequence). The CDR3 runs to 14 residues. The CDR3 DNA reads as TGTGCCAGCAGCCGTGGGGGCGACACCGGGGAGCTGTTTTTT. Translation gives CASSRGGDTGELFF.

This chain uses TRBV6-5 with TRBJ2-7, with 8 nucleotides matching TRBD1. The CDR3 is 15 amino acids. Germline trimming cut 4 bases from V and 4 bases from J; bases unmatched to any gene: 9. Germline V CDR1 and CDR2: MNHEY, SVGAGI. The CDR3 DNA reads TGTGCCAGCAGTTCAGGGGGCCCGTCTTTGTACGAGCAGTACTTC. This translates into CASSSGGPSLYEQYF.

This clone has at least ten counts. This chain joins TRBV19 and TRBJ2-5; the match to TRBD2 covers 12 bases. Germline CDR1 reads LNHDA; CDR2 reads SQIVND (reference sequence). This CDR3 spans 18 amino acids. Germline trimming cut 3 bases from V and 0 bases from J; bases unmatched to any gene: 8. CDR3 bases: TGTGCCAGTAGTATTCGCGGACTAGCGGGATCGTACCAAGAGACCCAGTACTTC. Its translation: CASSIRGLAGSYQETQYF.

The chain has TRBV19 and TRBJ2-1; weak D call: TRBD1 (6 bases). With 5 bases removed from V and 0 bases from J, the gap between germline ends came to 11 bases. Germline V gene data show CDR1 as LNHDA and CDR2 as SQIVND (reference sequence). There are 15 residues in the CDR3. The CDR3 reads CASSATGSSYNEQFF. The CDR3 DNA reads TGTGCCAGTAGTGCAACAGGGAGCTCCTACAATGAGCAGTTCTTC.

This sequence joins TRBV28 and TRBJ2-5; 10 bases agree with TRBD1. This CDR3 region has 15 residues. V lost 2 bases and J lost 5; bases outside the gene matches: 5. CDR1 is MDHEN and CDR2 is SYDVKM in the germline V gene. In DNA form, the CDR3 reads TGTGCCAGCAGTTTAGGGACAGGGGTGTTGGAGACCCAGTACTTC. Translating gives CASSLGTGVLETQYF.

This clone was seen just once. CDR3 coding DNA: TGTGCCAGCGGCCTAGGGCGGGGGGGCAGCTACGAGCAGTACTTC. It specifies CASGLGRGGSYEQYF. The rearrangement joins TRBV27 to TRBJ2-7, with 9 nucleotides matching TRBD2. CDR1 is MNHEY and CDR2 is SMNVEV in the germline V gene (reference sequence). The J segment lost 3 bases and the V segment lost 8 bases, leaving 11 bases of the junction unmatched. The length of the CDR3 is 15 residues.

This clone showed up just once. The rearrangement joins TRBV5-4 to TRBJ2-1; 7 positions agree with TRBD2. The V gene end was trimmed by 5 bases and the J gene end by 7 bases; junction bases not matched to a gene: 9. The CDR3 length is 14 residues. Per germline, CDR1 SGHNT and CDR2 YYREEE (reference sequence). CDR3 sequence reads: CASRGGFGKNEQFF. The CDR3 DNA follows: TGTGCCAGCAGGGGGGGGTTTGGGAAAAATGAGCAGTTCTTC.

The chain has TRBV5-6 and TRBJ2-3; D may be TRBD2 (6 bases). The germline V and J ends were trimmed by 2 bases and 0 bases, with 16 bases remaining between them. The CDR3 consists of 17 residues. Looked up from germline, CDR1 is SGHDT and CDR2 is YYEEEE. The CDR3 bases are TGTGCCAGCAGCTTAACCGGGACTCCAATAAGCACAGATACGCAGTATTTT. This sequence encodes CASSLTGTPISTDTQYF. Full variable domain (remainder filled in from reference TRBV5-6 and TRBJ2-3): DAGVTQSPTHLIKTRGQQVTLRCSPKSGHDTVSWYQQALGQGPQFIFQYYEEEERQRGNFPDRFSGHQFPNYSSELNVNALLLGDSALYLCASSLTGTPISTDTQYFGPGTRLTVL.

CDR3 sequence reads: CASSVNYPPRNTIYF. DNA of the CDR3: TGTGCCAGCAGTGTAAACTACCCCCCACGGAACACCATATATTTT. The chain carries TRBV6-5 and TRBJ1-3; D is unclear. This CDR3 is built from 15 residues. Germline V lookup: CDR1 MNHEY, CDR2 SVGAGI. The V end lost 5 bases, the J end lost 7 bases, and 18 bases lay between the germline ends.

This clone was counted a single time. The rearrangement joins TRBV14 to TRBJ2-1; 11 positions agree with TRBD2. The germline gives CDR1 SGHDN, CDR2 FVKESK. V was clipped by 4 bases and J by 6 bases; unmatched bases: 5. CDR3 size: 15 residues. The CDR3 bases are TGTGCCAGCAGCCGATTAGCGGGGGGGCCCAATGAGCAGTTCTTC. Residues: CASSRLAGGPNEQFF.

The chain uses TRBV5-6 and TRBJ2-6; the D gene is possibly TRBD1 (5 bases). V lost 1 base and J 0 bases, leaving 11 bases between the germline ends. This CDR3 is 17 amino acids long. Germline V gene sequence: CDR1 SGHDT, CDR2 YYEEEE. CDR3 amino acids: CASSLQGTLSGANVLTF. CDR3 sequence (DNA): TGTGCCAGCAGCTTGCAGGGCACCCTCTCTGGGGCCAACGTCCTGACTTTC.

The chain uses TRBV7-2 and TRBJ2-1; 7 bases are a match to TRBD2. Germline V CDR1 and CDR2: SGHTA, FQGNSA. The trim removed 5 bases at V and 2 bases at J, leaving 12 bases unmatched. This CDR3 comprises 17 residues. CDR3: CASSPPWRSGAYNEQFF. The CDR3 coding sequence is TGTGCCAGCAGCCCCCCCTGGAGGAGCGGGGCCTACAATGAGCAGTTCTTC.

The J gene is TRBJ1-3, the V gene TRBV5-1; D uncertain. This CDR3 has 15 amino acids. Trimming cost V 7 bases and J 3 bases, with 17 bases left between them. Germline assignment: CDR1 SGHRS and CDR2 YFSETQ. The chain's CDR3 is CASSSGGVIGNTIYF. CDR3 in DNA: TGCGCCAGCTCATCAGGAGGTGTGATTGGAAACACCATATATTTT.

The J gene is TRBJ2-3, the V gene TRBV4-2, with 8 bases lining up with TRBD1. The CDR3 has 14 amino acids. Per germline, CDR1 LGHNA and CDR2 YNFKEQ. V shed 4 bases, J shed 1 base, and the junction held 1 base outside the gene matches. The CDR3 DNA follows: TGTGCCAGCAGCCCGGGACAGGGCACAGATACGCAGTATTTT. Its protein is CASSPGQGTDTQYF.

The chain uses TRBV7-6 and TRBJ2-2; D unresolved. Between the trimmed V and J ends, which lost 2 bases and 6 bases, there was a span of 10 bases. This CDR3 region has 14 residues. Germline V gene lookup returns CDR1 SGHVS and CDR2 FNYEAQ. The CDR3 DNA reads as TGTGCCAGCAGCTTAAACCCGGTCGCCGGGGAGCTGTTTTTT. The encoded protein is CASSLNPVAGELFF.

J is TRBJ1-5 and V is TRBV28; possibly TRBD1 for D (5 bases). In germline, CDR1 is MDHEN, CDR2 SYDVKM. The CDR3 is 15 amino acids. V was shortened by 6 bases and J by 0 bases, with 12 bases between the two germline ends. The DNA for the CDR3 is TGTGCCAGCAGCCCTGGAGGGGATAGCAATCAGCCCCAGCATTTT. Translated: CASSPGGDSNQPQHF.

The gene calls are TRBV4-1 and TRBJ2-5; no clear D gene. With the DNA end fitting TRBJ2-7 better, the J assignment may be wrong. Looked up from germline, CDR1 is MGHRA and CDR2 is YSYEKL. The CDR3 extends over 14 amino acids. Written as DNA, the CDR3 is TGCGCCAGCAGCCAAGAAGAGAGCTCCTACGAGCAGTACTTC. Its translation is CASSQEESSYEQYF.